The subject of this entry is one T cell receptor beta chain. These data originate in a study of control samples from healthy donors and cancer patients. Sequenced by immunoSEQ multiplex PCR; TCRdb stores in-frame clones only, minus some. The sample gives some 120,000 clones, around 93% of which show up once; around 8.1% is in the top ten. V gave up 8 bases and J gave up 5 bases, with 16 bases separating them. CDR1 is MNHEY and CDR2 is SMNVEV in the germline V gene (reference sequence). The length of the CDR3 is 13 residues. The TCR sequence derives from a young man in good health. Sequencing input: blood. The V gene is TRBV27, the J gene TRBJ2-7; D unresolved. CDR3 residues: CASGLGHKDEQYF. The CDR3 region has the DNA TGTGCCAGCGGGTTAGGCCACAAAGACGAGCAGTACTTC.